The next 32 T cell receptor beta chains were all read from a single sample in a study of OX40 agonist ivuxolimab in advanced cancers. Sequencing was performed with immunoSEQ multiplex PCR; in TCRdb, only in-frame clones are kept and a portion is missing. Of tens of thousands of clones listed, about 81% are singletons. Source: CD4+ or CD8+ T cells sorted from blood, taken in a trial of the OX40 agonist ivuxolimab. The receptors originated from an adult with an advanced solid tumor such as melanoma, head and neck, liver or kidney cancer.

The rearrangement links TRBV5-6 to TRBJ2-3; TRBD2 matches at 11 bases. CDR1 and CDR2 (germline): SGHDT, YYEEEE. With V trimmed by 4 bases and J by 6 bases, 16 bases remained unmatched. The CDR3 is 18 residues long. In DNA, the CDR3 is TGTGCCAGCAGCCTGGTAGGGTCGTCTAGCGGGGGGCGGGATACGCAGTATTTT. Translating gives CASSLVGSSSGGRDTQYF.

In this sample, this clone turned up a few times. The CDR3 is CASSQDPVSFGGYTF. CDR3 nucleotides: TGCGCCAGCAGCCAAGATCCAGTCTCCTTTGGGGGCTACACCTTC. V is TRBV4-1 and J is TRBJ1-2; D remains ambiguous. V lost 0 bases, J lost 8 bases, and 16 bases lay in between. Germline values: CDR1 MGHRA, CDR2 YSYEKL. The CDR3 extends over 15 amino acids.

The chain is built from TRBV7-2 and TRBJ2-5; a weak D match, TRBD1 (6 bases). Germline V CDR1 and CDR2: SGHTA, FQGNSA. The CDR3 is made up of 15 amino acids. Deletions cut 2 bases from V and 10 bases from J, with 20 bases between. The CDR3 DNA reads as TGTGCCAGCAGCTTAAAAGGGGGACGCGACCCCGACCAGTACTTC. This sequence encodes CASSLKGGRDPDQYF.

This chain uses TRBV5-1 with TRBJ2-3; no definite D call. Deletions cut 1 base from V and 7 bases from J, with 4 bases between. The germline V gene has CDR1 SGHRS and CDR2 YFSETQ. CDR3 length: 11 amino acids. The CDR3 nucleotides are TGCGCCAGCAGCTTGACCCATACGCAGTATTTT. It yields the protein CASSLTHTQYF.

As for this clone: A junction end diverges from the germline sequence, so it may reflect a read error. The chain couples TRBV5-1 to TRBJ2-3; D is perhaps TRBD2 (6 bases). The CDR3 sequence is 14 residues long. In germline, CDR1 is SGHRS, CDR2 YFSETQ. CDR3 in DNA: TGCGCCAGCAGCTTGTCCGGGAGCATAGATACGCAGTATTTT. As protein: CASSLSGSIDTQYF. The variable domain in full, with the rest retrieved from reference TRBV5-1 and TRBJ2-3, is KAGVTQTPRYLIKTRGQQVTLSCSPISGHRSVSWYQQTPGQGLQFLFEYFSETQRNKGNFPGRFSGRQFSNSRSEMNVSTLELGDSALYLCASSLSGSIDTQYFGPGTRLTVL.

CDR3 bases: TGTGCCAGCAGTTTAGCAGGCACAGATACGCAGTATTTT. It encodes CASSLAGTDTQYF. V is TRBV27 and J is TRBJ2-3; D gene uncertain. Trimming cost V 2 bases and J 1 base, with 4 bases left between them. The CDR3 has 13 amino acids. Germline loops: CDR1 MNHEY, CDR2 SMNVEV (reference sequence).

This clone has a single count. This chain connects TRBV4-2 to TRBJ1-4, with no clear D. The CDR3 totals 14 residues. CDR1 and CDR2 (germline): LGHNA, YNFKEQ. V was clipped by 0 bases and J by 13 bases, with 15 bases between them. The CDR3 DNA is TGTGCCAGCAGCCAAGATCGGCCTAGTACAAGACTGTTTTTT. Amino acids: CASSQDRPSTRLFF.

CDR3 in DNA: TGTGCCAGCAGCCCCGGGACAGGGGGCCGGCAAGAGACCCAGTACTTC. This encodes CASSPGTGGRQETQYF. The V and J genes are TRBV7-9 and TRBJ2-5, with 12 nucleotides matching TRBD1. CDR1 and CDR2 from the germline V gene are SEHNR and FQNEAQ (reference sequence). This CDR3 contains 16 residues. V lost 5 bases, J lost 2 bases, and 6 bases stayed unmatched.

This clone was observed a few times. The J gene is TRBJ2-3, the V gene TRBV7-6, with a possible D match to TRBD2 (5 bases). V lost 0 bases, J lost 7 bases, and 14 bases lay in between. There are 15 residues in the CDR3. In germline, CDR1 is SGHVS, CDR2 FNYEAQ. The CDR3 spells CASSLAGSGFHTQYF. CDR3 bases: TGTGCCAGCAGCTTAGCGGGGAGTGGTTTCCATACGCAGTATTTT.

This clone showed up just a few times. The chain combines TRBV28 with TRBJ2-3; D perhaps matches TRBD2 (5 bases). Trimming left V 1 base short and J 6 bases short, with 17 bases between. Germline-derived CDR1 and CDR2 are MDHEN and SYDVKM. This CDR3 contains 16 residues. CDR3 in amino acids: CASSLFRLAPADTQYF. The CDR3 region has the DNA TGTGCCAGCAGTTTATTCAGGCTAGCTCCGGCGGATACGCAGTATTTT.

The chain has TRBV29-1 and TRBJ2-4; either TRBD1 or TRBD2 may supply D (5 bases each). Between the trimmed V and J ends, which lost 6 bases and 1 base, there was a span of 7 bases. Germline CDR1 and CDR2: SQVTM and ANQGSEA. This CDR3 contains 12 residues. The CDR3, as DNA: TGCAGCGTAGGGGAGGCCAAAAACATTCAGTACTTC. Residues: CSVGEAKNIQYF.

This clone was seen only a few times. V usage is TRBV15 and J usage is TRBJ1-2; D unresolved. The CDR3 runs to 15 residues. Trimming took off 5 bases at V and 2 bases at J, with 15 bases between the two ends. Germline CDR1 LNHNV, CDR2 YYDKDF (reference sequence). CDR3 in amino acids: CATSSRQTENYGYTF. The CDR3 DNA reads TGTGCCACCAGCTCAAGACAAACAGAAAACTATGGCTACACCTTC.

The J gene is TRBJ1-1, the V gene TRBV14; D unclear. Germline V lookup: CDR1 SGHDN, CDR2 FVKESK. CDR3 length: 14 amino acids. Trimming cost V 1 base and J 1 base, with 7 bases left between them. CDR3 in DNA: TGTGCCAGCAGCCAAGGGCTTGGGAACACTGAAGCTTTCTTT. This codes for CASSQGLGNTEAFF.

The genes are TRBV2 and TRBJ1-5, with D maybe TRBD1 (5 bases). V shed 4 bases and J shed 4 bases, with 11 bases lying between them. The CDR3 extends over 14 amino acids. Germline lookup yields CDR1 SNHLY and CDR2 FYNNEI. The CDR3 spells CASSGGEPNQPQHF. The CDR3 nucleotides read TGTGCCAGCAGTGGGGGGGAGCCAAATCAGCCCCAGCATTTT.

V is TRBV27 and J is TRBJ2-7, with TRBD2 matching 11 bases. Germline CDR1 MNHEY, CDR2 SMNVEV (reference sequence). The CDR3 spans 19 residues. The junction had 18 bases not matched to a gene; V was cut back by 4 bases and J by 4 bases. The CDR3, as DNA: TGTGCCAGCAGTTCCTCCCCGATGCCGCGACTAGCGGGGTTTTACGAGCAGTACTTC. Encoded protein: CASSSSPMPRLAGFYEQYF.

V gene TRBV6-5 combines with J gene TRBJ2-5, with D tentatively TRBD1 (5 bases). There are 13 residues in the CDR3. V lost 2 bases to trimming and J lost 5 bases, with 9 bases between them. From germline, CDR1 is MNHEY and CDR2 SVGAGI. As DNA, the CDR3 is TGTGCCAGCAGTTACCAGGGAAGGGAGACCCAGTACTTC. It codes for CASSYQGRETQYF.

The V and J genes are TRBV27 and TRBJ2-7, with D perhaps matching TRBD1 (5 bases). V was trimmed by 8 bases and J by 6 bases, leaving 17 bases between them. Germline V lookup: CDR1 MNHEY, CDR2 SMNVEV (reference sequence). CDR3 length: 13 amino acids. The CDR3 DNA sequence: TGTGCCAGCGTTGAACGTTGGGGCGGCGAGCAGTACTTC. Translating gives CASVERWGGEQYF.

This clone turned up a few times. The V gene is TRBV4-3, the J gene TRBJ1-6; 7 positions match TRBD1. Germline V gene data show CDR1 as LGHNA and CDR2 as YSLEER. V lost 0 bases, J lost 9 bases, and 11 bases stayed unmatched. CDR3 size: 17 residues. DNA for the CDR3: TGCGCCAGCAGCCAAGAAGGGGGATCAGGGGGGACTTCACCCCTCCACTTT. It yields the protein CASSQEGGSGGTSPLHF.

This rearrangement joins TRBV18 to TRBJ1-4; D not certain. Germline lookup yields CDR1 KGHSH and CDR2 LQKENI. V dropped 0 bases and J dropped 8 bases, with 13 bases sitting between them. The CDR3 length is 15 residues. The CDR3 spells CASSPPRLVGEKLFF. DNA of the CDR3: TGTGCCAGCTCACCACCGAGGCTAGTTGGAGAAAAACTGTTTTTT. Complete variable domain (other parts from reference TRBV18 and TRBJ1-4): NAGVMQNPRHLVRRRGQEARLRCSPMKGHSHVYWYRQLPEEGLKFMVYLQKENIIDESGMPKERFSAEFPKEGPSILRIQQVVRGDSAAYFCASSPPRLVGEKLFFGSGTQLSVL.

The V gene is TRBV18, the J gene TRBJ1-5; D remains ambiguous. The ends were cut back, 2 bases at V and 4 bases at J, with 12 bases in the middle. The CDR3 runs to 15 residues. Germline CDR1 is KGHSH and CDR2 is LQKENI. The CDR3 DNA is TGTGCCAGCTCACCAACGAATTCAGAGAATCAGCCCCAGCATTTT. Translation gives CASSPTNSENQPQHF. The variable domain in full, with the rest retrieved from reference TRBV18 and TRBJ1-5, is NAGVMQNPRHLVRRRGQEARLRCSPMKGHSHVYWYRQLPEEGLKFMVYLQKENIIDESGMPKERFSAEFPKEGPSILRIQQVVRGDSAAYFCASSPTNSENQPQHFGDGTRLSIL.

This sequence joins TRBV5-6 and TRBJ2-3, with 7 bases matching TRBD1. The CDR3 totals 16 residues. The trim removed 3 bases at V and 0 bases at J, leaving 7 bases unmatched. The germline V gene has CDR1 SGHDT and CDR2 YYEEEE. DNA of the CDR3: TGTGCCAGCAGCTGGTGGACAGGCGGTAGCACAGATACGCAGTATTTT. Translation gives CASSWWTGGSTDTQYF.

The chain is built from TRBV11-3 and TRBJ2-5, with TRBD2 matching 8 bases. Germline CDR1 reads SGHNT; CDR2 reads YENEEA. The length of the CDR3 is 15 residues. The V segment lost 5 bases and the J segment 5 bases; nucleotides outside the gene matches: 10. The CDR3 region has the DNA TGTGCCAGCAGCCGTAGCGGGGCCCACTTGGAGACCCAGTACTTC. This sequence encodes CASSRSGAHLETQYF.

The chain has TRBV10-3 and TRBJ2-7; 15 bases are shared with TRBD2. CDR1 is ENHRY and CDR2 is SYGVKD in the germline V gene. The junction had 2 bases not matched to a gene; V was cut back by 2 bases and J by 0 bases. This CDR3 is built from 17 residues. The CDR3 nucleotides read TGTGCCATCAGTGAGGGACTAGCGGGGGGGAACTCCTACGAGCAGTACTTC. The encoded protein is CAISEGLAGGNSYEQYF.

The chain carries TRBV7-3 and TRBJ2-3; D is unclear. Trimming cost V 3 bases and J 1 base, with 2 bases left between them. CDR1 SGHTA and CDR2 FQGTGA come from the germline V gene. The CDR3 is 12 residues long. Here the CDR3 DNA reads TGTGCCAGCAGCTTCGGCACAGATACGCAGTATTTT. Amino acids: CASSFGTDTQYF.

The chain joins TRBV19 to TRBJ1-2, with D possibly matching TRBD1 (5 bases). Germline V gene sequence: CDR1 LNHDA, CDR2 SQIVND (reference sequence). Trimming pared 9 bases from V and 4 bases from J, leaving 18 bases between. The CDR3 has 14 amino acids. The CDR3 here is CASSGRDEGYGYTF. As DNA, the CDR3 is TGTGCCAGCTCTGGCAGGGATGAGGGCTATGGCTACACCTTC.

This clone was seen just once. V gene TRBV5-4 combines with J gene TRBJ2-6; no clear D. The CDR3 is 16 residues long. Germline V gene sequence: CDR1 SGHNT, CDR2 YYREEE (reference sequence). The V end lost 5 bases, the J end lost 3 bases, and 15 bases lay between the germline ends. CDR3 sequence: CASSYPGSRGANVLTF. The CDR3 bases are TGTGCCAGCAGTTACCCCGGAAGTCGTGGGGCCAACGTCCTGACTTTC. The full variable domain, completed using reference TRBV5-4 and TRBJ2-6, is ETGVTQSPTHLIKTRGQQVTLRCSSQSGHNTVSWYQQALGQGPQFIFQYYREEENGRGNFPPRFSGLQFPNYSSELNVNALELDDSALYLCASSYPGSRGANVLTFGAGSRLTVL.

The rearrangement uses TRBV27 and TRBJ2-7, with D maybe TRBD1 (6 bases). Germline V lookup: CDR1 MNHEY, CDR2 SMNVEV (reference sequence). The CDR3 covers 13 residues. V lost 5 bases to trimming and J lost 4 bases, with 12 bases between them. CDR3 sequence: CASSRQGWYEQYF. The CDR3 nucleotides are TGTGCCAGCAGTAGGCAGGGGTGGTACGAGCAGTACTTC.

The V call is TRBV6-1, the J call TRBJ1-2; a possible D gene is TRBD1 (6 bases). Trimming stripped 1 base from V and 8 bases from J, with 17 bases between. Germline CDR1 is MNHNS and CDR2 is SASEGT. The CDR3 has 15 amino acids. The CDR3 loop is CASSEVGGVFSGYTF. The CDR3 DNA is TGTGCCAGCAGTGAAGTAGGGGGGGTGTTTTCGGGCTACACCTTC.

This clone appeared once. Here the CDR3 DNA reads TGTGCCAGCAGTGGGAGCTCCTATAATTCACCCCTCCACTTT. Residues: CASSGSSYNSPLHF. The rearrangement uses TRBV6-1 and TRBJ1-6; D remains unclear. The germline gives CDR1 MNHNS, CDR2 SASEGT. V dropped 4 bases and J dropped 0 bases, with 4 bases sitting between them. The CDR3 spans 14 residues.

CDR3: CATSSRDRGDDEQFF. CDR3 nucleotides: TGTGCCACCAGCAGTCGGGACAGGGGAGACGATGAGCAGTTCTTC. The chain employs TRBV15 and TRBJ2-1, with TRBD1 matching over 10 bases. Germline assignment: CDR1 LNHNV and CDR2 YYDKDF (reference sequence). With 3 bases clipped from V and 8 bases from J, the junction kept 7 bases outside the gene matches. CDR3 size: 15 residues.

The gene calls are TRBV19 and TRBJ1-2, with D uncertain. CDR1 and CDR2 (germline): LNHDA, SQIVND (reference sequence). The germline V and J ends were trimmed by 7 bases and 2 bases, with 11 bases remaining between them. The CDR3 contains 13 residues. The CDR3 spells CASTRTENYGYTF. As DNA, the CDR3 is TGTGCCAGTACTCGGACGGAGAACTATGGCTACACCTTC.

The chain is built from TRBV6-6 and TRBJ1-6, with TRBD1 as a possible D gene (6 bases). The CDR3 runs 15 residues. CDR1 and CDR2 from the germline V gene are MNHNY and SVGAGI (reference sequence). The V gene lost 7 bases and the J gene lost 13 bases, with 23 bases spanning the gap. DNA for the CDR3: TGTGCCAGCAACCCTGGACAGCCTCGGGTTCACCCCCTCCACTTT. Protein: CASNPGQPRVHPLHF.